These T cell receptor beta chains were read from a single sample in a study of T cell responses to AZD1222 COVID-19 vaccine. The table came from immunoSEQ multiplex PCR; TCRdb's copy has only in-frame clones and leaves some out. Seen here are approximately 98,000 clones, around 90% observed once, and the top ten hold approximately 3.1%. Here the sequenced sample was peripheral blood, taken on day 0 of MenACWY control vaccination. The receptors were gathered from an adult in good health. The CDR3 runs from the conserved cysteine through the conserved F or W. A D gene is named only where the DNA matches it firmly. Clone sizes are given selectively: once, few, many, or a class where the clone is expanded.

J gene | V gene | clone size | D gene | CDR3 protein | CDR3 DNA
TRBJ2-1 | TRBV7-9 | once | - | CASSLRGSSYNEQFF | TGTGCCAGCAGCTTAAGAGGGAGCTCCTACAATGAGCAGTTCTTC
TRBJ1-2 | TRBV7-3 | - | TRBD1 | CASSPRQTGGPYGYTF | TGTGCCAGCAGCCCGCGCCAGACAGGGGGCCCCTATGGCTACACCTTC
TRBJ1-6 | TRBV19 | - | TRBD1 | CASSIGGGGNSPLHF | TGTGCCAGTAGTATCGGTGGAGGGGGCAATTCACCCCTCCACTTT
TRBJ1-1 | TRBV7-9 | - | - | CASVQTLMNTEAFF | TGTGCCAGCGTCCAGACCCTGATGAACACTGAAGCTTTCTTT
TRBJ1-1 | TRBV2 | - | TRBD1 | CASSQTGGHTEAFF | TGTGCCAGCAGCCAAACAGGGGGCCACACTGAAGCTTTCTTT
TRBJ2-1 | TRBV12-5 | - | - | CASGLSEVEQFF | TGTGCTAGTGGTTTGTCAGAGGTTGAGCAGTTCTTC
TRBJ2-1 | TRBV28 | - | - | CASSWSNEQLF | TGTGCCAGCAGTTGGTCCAATGAGCAGCTCTTC
TRBJ2-5 | TRBV7-2 | - | TRBD2 | CASSAGTSGETQYF | TGTGCCAGCAGCGCCGGGACTAGCGGGGAGACCCAGTACTTC
TRBJ1-2 | TRBV14 | - | - | CASSQDRRWAGYTF | TGTGCCAGCAGCCAAGATCGTCGCTGGGCGGGCTACACCTTC
TRBJ2-7 | TRBV12-5 | - | TRBD1 | CASAPWGQGLYEQYF | TGTGCTAGTGCTCCCTGGGGACAGGGACTATACGAGCAGTACTTC